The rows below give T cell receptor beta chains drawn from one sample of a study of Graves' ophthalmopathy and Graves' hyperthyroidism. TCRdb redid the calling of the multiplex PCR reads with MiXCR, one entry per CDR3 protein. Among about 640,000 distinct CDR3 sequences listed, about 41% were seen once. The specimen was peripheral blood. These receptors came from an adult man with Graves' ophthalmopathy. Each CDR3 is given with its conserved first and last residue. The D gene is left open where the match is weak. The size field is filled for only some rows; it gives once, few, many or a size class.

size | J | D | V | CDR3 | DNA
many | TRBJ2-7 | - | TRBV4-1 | CASSPDSSSYEQYF | TGCGCCAGCAGCCCGGACAGTTCATCCTACGAGCAGTACTTC
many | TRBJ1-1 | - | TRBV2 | CASSEARDTEAFF | TGTGCCAGCAGTGAAGCCCGGGATACTGAAGCTTTCTTT
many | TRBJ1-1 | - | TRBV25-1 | CASSESGPTGTEAFF | TGTGCCAGCAGTGAATCGGGACCCACGGGCACTGAAGCTTTCTTT
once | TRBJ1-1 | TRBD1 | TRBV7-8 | CASSYFGTDEAFF | TGTGCCAGCAGTTACTTTGGGACAGATGAAGCTTTCTTT
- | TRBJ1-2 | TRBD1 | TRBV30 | CAWSATGWGYTF | TGTGCCTGGAGTGCGACAGGGTGGGGCTACACCTTC
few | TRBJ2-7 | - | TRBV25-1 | CASSRTPGYEQYF | TGTGCCAGCAGTAGGACACCGGGCTACGAGCAGTACTTC
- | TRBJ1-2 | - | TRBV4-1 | CASSQGLQGNYGYTF | TGCGCCAGCAGCCAAGGGCTTCAGGGGAACTATGGCTACACCTTC
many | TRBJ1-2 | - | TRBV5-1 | CASSGSGQAYGYTF | TGCGCCAGCAGCGGTTCGGGGCAGGCCTATGGCTACACCTTC
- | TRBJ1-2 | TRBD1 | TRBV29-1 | CSSGTVGYTF | TGCAGCTCCGGGACAGTTGGCTACACCTTC
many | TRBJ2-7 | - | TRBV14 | CASSQEGPEQYF | TGTGCCAGCAGCCAAGAGGGTCCCGAGCAGTACTTC
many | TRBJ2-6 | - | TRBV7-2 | CASSLARAPGANVLTF | TGTGCCAGCAGCTTAGCGAGGGCCCCTGGGGCCAACGTCCTGACTTTC
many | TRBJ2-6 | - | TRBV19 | CASSDGAGANVLTF | TGTGCCAGCTCGGATGGGGCCGGGGCCAACGTCCTGACTTTC
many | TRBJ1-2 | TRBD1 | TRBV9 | CASSSGTGEGYTF | TGTGCCAGCAGCTCGGGGACAGGGGAAGGCTACACCTTC
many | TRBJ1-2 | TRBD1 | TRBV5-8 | CASSLSRGHYGYTF | TGTGCCAGCAGCTTGTCTAGGGGGCACTATGGCTACACCTTC
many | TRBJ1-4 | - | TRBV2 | CASSVEGRREKLFF | TGTGCCAGCAGTGTAGAGGGGCGGCGGGAAAAACTGTTTTTT
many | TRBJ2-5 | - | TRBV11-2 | CASSTGTIQETQYF | TGTGCCAGCAGCACCGGGACAATCCAAGAGACCCAGTACTTC
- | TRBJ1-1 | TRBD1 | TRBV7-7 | CASSQGGRGGNTEAFF | TGCGCCAGCAGCCAGGGGGGCAGGGGAGGGAACACTGAAGCTTTCTTT
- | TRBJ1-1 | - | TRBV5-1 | CASSVLASEAFF | TGTGCCAGCAGTGTGTTGGCTTCTGAAGCTTTCTTT
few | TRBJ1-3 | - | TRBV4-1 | CASSHEDTPNTIYF | TGCGCCAGCAGCCATGAAGACACTCCAAACACCATATATTTT
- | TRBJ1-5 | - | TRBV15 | CATSRLQETQHF | TGTGCCACCAGCAGATTACAAGAGACCCAGCATTTT